The sequence of this T cell receptor beta chain was determined in a study of shared clonotypes between healthy human individuals. Looked up from germline, CDR1 is SGHRS and CDR2 is YFSETQ. The V end lost 4 bases, the J end lost 2 bases, and 14 bases lay between the germline ends. The CDR3 is made up of 15 amino acids. Study results and caveats: It was observed that roughly 5.1% of naive CD4 clonotypes were shared across a few donors. All-four-donor shared clonotypes had higher generation probabilities than non-shared clonotypes did.

Produced via immunoSEQ multiplex PCR; TCRdb's table is partial and in-frame only. The sample records about 1 million clones, about three quarters being singletons. A remark on this clone: Its antigen is unknown.

The sample was memory CD4+ T cells sorted from blood. Subset specified: CD45RA-negative fraction. The chain uses TRBV5-1 and TRBJ2-3; D is unclear. The receptor was isolated from a man aged 18 to 35 in good health. DNA for the CDR3: TGCGCCAGCAGCGAACGGATCGGCCCCACAGATACGCAGTATTTT. Amino acids: CASSERIGPTDTQYF.